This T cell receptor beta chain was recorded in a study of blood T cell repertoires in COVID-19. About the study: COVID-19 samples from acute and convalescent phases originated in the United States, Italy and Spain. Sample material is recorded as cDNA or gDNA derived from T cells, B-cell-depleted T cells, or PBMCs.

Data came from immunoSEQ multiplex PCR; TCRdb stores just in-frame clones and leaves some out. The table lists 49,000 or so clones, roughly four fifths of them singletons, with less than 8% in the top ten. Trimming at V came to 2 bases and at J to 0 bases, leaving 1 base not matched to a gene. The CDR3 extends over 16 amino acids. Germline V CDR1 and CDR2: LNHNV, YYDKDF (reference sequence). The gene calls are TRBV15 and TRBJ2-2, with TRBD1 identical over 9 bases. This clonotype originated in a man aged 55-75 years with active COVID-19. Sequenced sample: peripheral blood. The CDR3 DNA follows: TGTGCCACCAGCAGAAGGACAGGGGCGAACACCGGGGAGCTGTTTTTT. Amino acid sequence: CATSRRTGANTGELFF.